Given below is one TCR beta chain in context. Its cognate antigen is unknown. This entry comes from a study of T cells expressing NK-cell markers. Points from the study as a whole: Similarly, these clonotypes led the CD3+CD56-NKG2C+ fraction as well in a handful of donors.

TCRdb reworked the 5' RACE reads into one entry per CDR3 protein, no DNA. Across some 410,000 distinct CDR3 sequences, the top ten clones capture 7.3% of the sample. Germline loops: CDR1 SEHNR, CDR2 FQNEAQ (reference sequence). This CDR3 contains 15 residues. This TCR came from a woman aged 18 to 75 in good health. The V and J genes are TRBV7-9 and TRBJ2-7; TCRdb's assignment of TRBD1 cannot be checked, as there is no DNA. Sequenced: blood T cells: a sorted CD56 or NKG2C T cell subset, CD4+ or CD8+ T cells, or bulk PBMC T cells (not recorded which). CDR3 residues: CASSARNRGRYEQYF.